These 10 T cell receptor beta chains were sequenced from one sample in a study of shared clonotypes between healthy human individuals. The repertoire was sequenced with immunoSEQ multiplex PCR; TCRdb's copy has only in-frame clones and lacks some. The sample holds roughly 2,000,000 clones, approximately 92% seen once. As defined, naive CD8 cells were CD45RO-negative and positively selected for CCR7, with terminally differentiated effector memory CD45RA+ cells excluded. The sequenced sample was naive CD8+ T cells from PBMCs. The receptors stem from a man aged 18 to 30 in good health. Some clones in this sample may be carry-over from other donors' samples.

The V call is TRBV11-2, the J call TRBJ2-7, with TRBD1 identical over 9 bases. Trimming removed 6 bases from V and 1 base from J; junction bases left unmatched: 7. Germline lookup yields CDR1 SGHAT and CDR2 FQNNGV. This CDR3 region has 15 residues. The DNA for the CDR3 is TGTGCCAGCAGGGAGGGACAGGGCTATTCCTACGAGCAGTACTTC. It specifies CASREGQGYSYEQYF. Supplemented by reference TRBV11-2 and TRBJ2-7, the full variable domain reads EAGVAQSPRYKIIEKRQSVAFWCNPISGHATLYWYQQILGQGPKLLIQFQNNGVVDDSQLPKDRFSAERLKGVDSTLKIQPAKLEDSAVYLCASREGQGYSYEQYFGPGTRLTVT.

J is TRBJ2-5 and V is TRBV27; 10 nucleotides match TRBD2. J gave up 11 bases and V 5 bases, and 14 bases lay outside the gene matches. This CDR3 is 15 amino acids long. Per germline, CDR1 MNHEY and CDR2 SMNVEV (reference sequence). The CDR3 protein is CASSATQGLAETQYF. The CDR3 bases are TGTGCCAGCAGTGCAACTCAAGGACTAGCGGAAACACAGTACTTC.

V gene TRBV7-9 combines with J gene TRBJ1-3, with a weak D call TRBD1 (5 bases). Trimming shortened V by 1 base and J by 0 bases, and 10 bases separated the two germline ends. Germline loops: CDR1 SEHNR, CDR2 FQNEAQ (reference sequence). The CDR3 totals 16 residues. The DNA of the CDR3 is TGTGCCAGCAGCTTAGTTGGGGGGTACTCTGGAAACACCATATATTTT. Protein sequence: CASSLVGGYSGNTIYF. Complete variable domain (other parts from reference TRBV7-9 and TRBJ1-3): DTGVSQNPRHKITKRGQNVTFRCDPISEHNRLYWYRQTLGQGPEFLTYFQNEAQLEKSRLLSDRFSAERPKGSFSTLEIQRTEQGDSAMYLCASSLVGGYSGNTIYFGEGSWLTVV.

V usage is TRBV5-5 and J usage is TRBJ2-3, with a possible D match to TRBD1 (6 bases). V lost 4 bases and J 4 bases, leaving 10 bases between the germline ends. Germline CDR1 SGHKS, CDR2 YYEKEE (reference sequence). This CDR3 spans 13 amino acids. The CDR3: CASSGNRADTQYF. CDR3 sequence (DNA): TGTGCCAGCAGCGGCAACAGGGCAGATACGCAGTATTTT.

This clone was recorded only once. V and J are TRBV7-9 and TRBJ2-7; D uncertain. The CDR3 sequence is 12 residues long. Germline values: CDR1 SEHNR, CDR2 FQNEAQ (reference sequence). The ends were cut back, 9 bases at V and 0 bases at J, with 9 bases in the middle. The CDR3: CASLNDSYEQYF. Written as DNA, the CDR3 is TGTGCCAGTCTTAACGACTCCTACGAGCAGTACTTC.

CDR3 sequence (DNA): TGTGCCAGCAGTTACTCCGAGGAGGAATATACTTACGAGCAGTACTTC. Translation: CASSYSEEEYTYEQYF. V gene TRBV6-5 combines with J gene TRBJ2-7; D possibly corresponds to TRBD2 (5 bases). Trimming took off 0 bases at V and 4 bases at J, with 16 bases between the two ends. This CDR3 is built from 16 residues. CDR1 and CDR2 (germline): MNHEY, SVGAGI.

The chain links TRBV7-8 to TRBJ2-5; TRBD2 agrees at 8 bases. The CDR3 loop spans 13 amino acids. Germline V gene sequence: CDR1 SGHVS, CDR2 FQNEAQ. J was trimmed by 5 bases and V by 11 bases; bases with no gene match: 10. CDR3 sequence: CASGGGRGETQYF. CDR3 sequence (DNA): TGTGCCTCCGGCGGGGGGCGTGGGGAGACCCAGTACTTC.

The CDR3 here is CASSPTGLAGVYEQYF. In DNA form, the CDR3 reads TGTGCCAGCTCACCAACGGGACTAGCGGGAGTCTACGAGCAGTACTTC. This rearrangement joins TRBV18 to TRBJ2-7, with 14 positions matching TRBD2. This CDR3 has 16 residues. Germline V gives CDR1 KGHSH, CDR2 LQKENI. V gave up 2 bases and J gave up 3 bases; unmatched junction bases: 3.

The chain is built from TRBV7-9 and TRBJ2-7; D might be TRBD1 (6 bases). The CDR3 is 14 residues long. Germline V CDR1 and CDR2: SEHNR, FQNEAQ (reference sequence). Trimming removed 5 bases at V and 4 bases at J, with 15 bases between. CDR3 amino acids: CASSPGVDPYEQYF. For the CDR3, the DNA is TGTGCCAGCAGCCCAGGGGTCGACCCTTACGAGCAGTACTTC.

V and J are TRBV29-1 and TRBJ2-4, with TRBD2 as a possible D gene (6 bases). CDR3 length equals 13 residues. V was pared by 5 bases and J by 9 bases, with 17 bases between. The germline CDR1 and CDR2 sequences are SQVTM and ANQGSEA. CDR3 coding DNA: TGCAGCGTTTGCTGTTCCGGGGGACCCATTCAGTACTTC. This gives the protein CSVCCSGGPIQYF.